This T cell receptor beta chain was recovered during a study of blood T cells in healthy people across ages (dated by TCRdb to about 2015). Regarding the study in general: In model experiments, roughly one uniquely barcoded TCR beta cDNA molecule per two T cells was captured by template switching. Age-related changes in TCR beta repertoire diversity were measured in the study by deep sequencing normalized with unique cDNA molecular identifiers. Four age groups were formed from the donors: young (average about 15 years), middle-aged (more than 35), aged (62) and long-lived (roughly 81). To avoid experimental bias, donors of different ages were randomly spread across the sequencing lanes. Two additional independent replicas of 1 million unique cDNA reads from the same blood draw were analyzed for two donors (one aged 18 to 30 and one aged 80 or older). The investigation overall reported the following: Estimates of total diversity based on one million sequenced T cells were regarded as lower bounds and as underestimates. There was a strong correlation between observed TCR beta diversity and the percentage of naive T cells measured by flow cytometry. Conclusive comparison of naive and antigen-experienced compartments was prevented by the profiling of bulk unsorted PBMCs. Observed TCR beta diversity per million T cells fell roughly linearly with age, and a significant reduction was already apparent by age around 39. Compared with the aged group, the long-lived group had more naive CD4+ T cells, fewer expanded clones and increased TCR diversity, suggesting age selection. Because donor CMV infection status was unknown, age-related changes in expanded clonotypes were potentially confounded.

The germline V gene encodes CDR1 SGHTA and CDR2 FQGNSA. Between the V and J ends, shortened by 1 base and 14 bases respectively, the junction contains 15 bases. CDR3 length: 13 amino acids, cysteine to phenylalanine. The retained sequence is limited to the CDR3, 39 bases, with the frame set at the first base. The library was generated by 5' RACE. Sequencing used an Illumina HiSeq 2500. A second PCR of roughly 6 to 11 cycles was performed with a sample-barcoded 5' primer and a J-beta primer mix. Each TCR beta cDNA molecule received a unique molecular identifier from a template-switch 5' adaptor carrying 12 random nucleotides. Each sample yielded at least 2.5 million CDR3-containing paired-end reads. First-strand cDNA synthesis was performed from all RNA using the Mint cDNA synthesis kit, with priming by a TRBC-specific oligonucleotide. Following uracil-DNA glycosylase treatment, a first 18-cycle PCR with universal primers M1SS and BC2_uni_R was performed on all cDNA. Per the original workflow: Each sample was normalized by randomly selecting 1 million high-quality reads, each carrying a distinct molecular identifier. Reads with shared molecular identifiers were discarded instead of being binned into consensus sequences. MiTCR, with a Q25 quality threshold and the strictest error-elimination algorithm, was used for CDR3 identification, clonotype clustering and error correction. A nonparametric unseen species model with Euler transformation was used to estimate a lower bound on total TCR beta diversity. The public reads were run again by TCRdb, first through fastp at Q25 and then through MiXCR, and only productive beta chains were kept. Identical CDR3 protein sequences are pooled into one entry, listed with their most common genes and DNA. The V and J calls follow TCRdb's processing rather than the paper's. This sample is represented by around 1,500,000 distinct CDR3 sequences; 28% of them were singletons. The biggest ten clones account for 7% to 9% of the sample.

Comment on this clonotype: The clone's antigen remains unknown. Base qualities are not at hand, and no much larger clone is one base apart.

The donors were roughly 39 Caucasian individuals from Russia, aged roughly 6 to 100 years, who were systemically healthy. Roughly 10 milliliters of peripheral blood were drawn from each donor into EDTA-treated Vacutainer tubes. Ficoll-Paque density-gradient centrifugation was used to isolate PBMCs, with at least 7 million obtained per sample. Total RNA was extracted from PBMCs with Trizol reagent, with at least 6 micrograms obtained per sample. For every donor, flow cytometry on a PBMC aliquot measured the percentage of naive CD45RAhigh/CD27high T cells. The sequenced material came from blood. The source is a woman under 40 in good health. This sequence uses TRBV7-2 and TRBJ2-1; the D region possibly corresponds to TRBD1 (5 bases align). The DNA sequence reads TGTGCCAGCAGCTTAGAGTGGGGCCTGGCGGAGTTCTTC. Translated, it gives CASSLEWGLAEFF.